This T cell receptor beta chain comes out of a study of T cell responses to AZD1222 COVID-19 vaccine. Study-wide points: CD4 TCRs associated with vaccination spanned spike, dominating at 160-218 and 743-854. Close to half of all spike-specific TCRs reportedly target regions of the variants that are unmutated. In a largely white British group with more females than males, clonal diversity was possibly underestimated.

As regards this clone: The antigen is undetermined.

Some clones are missing from TCRdb's copy, which holds only in-frame ones; the method was immunoSEQ multiplex PCR. The repertoire holds around 160,000 clones, with roughly four fifths as singletons. This CDR3 comprises 16 residues. Germline V gives CDR1 MDHEN, CDR2 SYDVKM. V lost 4 bases and J lost 5; bases outside the gene matches: 9. The sequenced sample was peripheral blood, obtained on day 0 of MenACWY control vaccination. The genes are TRBV28 and TRBJ1-2; the match to TRBD1 covers 11 bases. The sequence was obtained from an adult in good health. DNA of the CDR3: TGTGCCAGCAGTTCATCCGGGACAGGGGGAGGATATGGCTACACCTTC. This sequence encodes CASSSSGTGGGYGYTF.